These T cell receptor beta chains were read from a single sample in a study of cytomegalovirus exposure and HLA in healthy donors. Data came from immunoSEQ multiplex PCR; TCRdb stores just in-frame clones and leaves some out. The sample carries tens of thousands of clones, about three quarters recorded once. Sequencing used PBMCs. Every receptor here comes from a woman between 50 and 59 years old in good health and CMV-seronegative. The CDR3 runs from the conserved cysteine through the conserved F or W. The order of the fields is CDR3 protein, CDR3 DNA, V gene, J gene, clone size, D gene. A D gene is named only where the DNA matches it firmly. Size tells how often a clone was seen (once, few, many) or the class of an expanded clone, and some rows leave it out.

CDR3aa: CAWSTRDKVSEKLFF
CDR3nt: TGTGCCTGGAGTACCCGGGACAAAGTTTCAGAAAAACTGTTTTTT
v_gene: TRBV30
j_gene: TRBJ1-4
abundance: once
d_gene: .

CDR3aa: CASGSGLIHEQYF
CDR3nt: TGTGCCAGCGGCAGCGGGCTAATTCACGAGCAGTACTTC
v_gene: TRBV6-5
j_gene: TRBJ2-7
abundance: .
d_gene: .

CDR3aa: CASSWSGQGNTEAFF
CDR3nt: TGTGCCAGCAGCTGGTCGGGACAGGGGAACACTGAAGCTTTCTTT
v_gene: TRBV5-6
j_gene: TRBJ1-1
abundance: .
d_gene: TRBD1

CDR3aa: CASSLGAGGIYEQYF
CDR3nt: TGTGCCAGCAGCTTAGGGGCAGGGGGCATATACGAGCAGTACTTC
v_gene: TRBV7-9
j_gene: TRBJ2-7
abundance: .
d_gene: TRBD1

CDR3aa: CASSGQGRGYGYTF
CDR3nt: TGTGCCAGTAGTGGCCAGGGTAGGGGCTATGGCTACACCTTC
v_gene: TRBV19
j_gene: TRBJ1-2
abundance: .
d_gene: .

CDR3aa: CASSYSRELYNEQFF
CDR3nt: TGTGCCAGCAGTTACTCCCGGGAGCTCTACAATGAGCAGTTCTTC
v_gene: TRBV6-5
j_gene: TRBJ2-1
abundance: few
d_gene: .

CDR3aa: CASAGPESSYNEQFF
CDR3nt: TGTGCCAGCGCGGGCCCTGAGAGCTCCTACAATGAGCAGTTCTTC
v_gene: TRBV9
j_gene: TRBJ2-1
abundance: .
d_gene: .

CDR3aa: CASSLAQNYEQYF
CDR3nt: TGTGCCAGCAGTTTAGCCCAGAACTACGAGCAGTACTTC
v_gene: TRBV28
j_gene: TRBJ2-7
abundance: .
d_gene: .

CDR3aa: CASSFLSTSGLDEQFF
CDR3nt: TGCGCCAGCAGCTTTCTTTCCACTAGCGGTTTGGATGAGCAGTTCTTC
v_gene: TRBV5-1
j_gene: TRBJ2-1
abundance: .
d_gene: TRBD2

CDR3aa: CASSPTGGTEAFF
CDR3nt: TGTGCCAGTAGTCCGACAGGGGGAACTGAAGCTTTCTTT
v_gene: TRBV19
j_gene: TRBJ1-1
abundance: .
d_gene: TRBD1

CDR3aa: CASRSTDNSPLHF
CDR3nt: TGTGCCAGCAGGTCGACAGACAATTCACCCCTCCACTTT
v_gene: TRBV5-8
j_gene: TRBJ1-6
abundance: .
d_gene: .

CDR3aa: CATPTLGSYEQYF
CDR3nt: TGTGCCACCCCTACCCTGGGGAGCTACGAGCAGTACTTC
v_gene: TRBV21-1
j_gene: TRBJ2-7
abundance: .
d_gene: .

CDR3aa: CASKEVEGTEAFF
CDR3nt: TGCGCCTCGAAGGAGGTTGAGGGCACTGAAGCTTTCTTT
v_gene: TRBV5-1
j_gene: TRBJ1-1
abundance: .
d_gene: .

CDR3aa: CASSLGDKRTGELFF
CDR3nt: TGTGCCAGCAGTTTGGGGGACAAACGCACCGGGGAGCTGTTTTTT
v_gene: TRBV28
j_gene: TRBJ2-2
abundance: .
d_gene: .

CDR3aa: CASSAPTIPEAFF
CDR3nt: TGTGCCAGCAGCGCGCCAACGATACCCGAAGCTTTCTTT
v_gene: TRBV5-6
j_gene: TRBJ1-1
abundance: .
d_gene: .

CDR3aa: CASSYSMPGSGNTIYF
CDR3nt: TGTGCCAGCAGTTACTCGATGCCGGGCTCTGGAAACACCATATATTTT
v_gene: TRBV6-6
j_gene: TRBJ1-3
abundance: few
d_gene: .

CDR3aa: CASSPTPEGGANVLTF
CDR3nt: TGCGCCAGCAGCCCCACACCGGAGGGTGGGGCCAACGTCCTGACTTTC
v_gene: TRBV5-1
j_gene: TRBJ2-6
abundance: few
d_gene: .

CDR3aa: CASSYSAGNEQFF
CDR3nt: TGTGCCAGCAGTTACTCAGCCGGGAATGAGCAGTTCTTC
v_gene: TRBV6-5
j_gene: TRBJ2-1
abundance: .
d_gene: .

CDR3aa: CSAPDRVGGYTF
CDR3nt: TGCAGCGCCCCGGACAGGGTCGGTGGCTACACCTTC
v_gene: TRBV29-1
j_gene: TRBJ1-2
abundance: .
d_gene: TRBD1

CDR3aa: CASSSGVQETQYF
CDR3nt: TGCGCCAGCAGTTCAGGGGTTCAAGAGACCCAGTACTTC
v_gene: TRBV5-1
j_gene: TRBJ2-5
abundance: .
d_gene: .

CDR3aa: CASNTGSTDTQYF
CDR3nt: TGTGCCAGTAATACAGGGTCGACAGATACGCAGTATTTT
v_gene: TRBV19
j_gene: TRBJ2-3
abundance: .
d_gene: .

CDR3aa: CASSIIQGTPAEQYF
CDR3nt: TGTGCCAGCAGTATCATACAGGGGACCCCCGCCGAGCAGTACTTC
v_gene: TRBV27
j_gene: TRBJ2-7
abundance: once
d_gene: TRBD1

CDR3aa: CASTDRGLGGYGYTF
CDR3nt: TGTGCCAGCACGGACAGGGGGCTGGGGGGCTATGGCTACACCTTC
v_gene: TRBV6-1
j_gene: TRBJ1-2
abundance: .
d_gene: TRBD1

CDR3aa: CASSSVGSSYNEQFF
CDR3nt: TGTGCCAGCAGTTCTGTCGGGAGTTCCTACAATGAGCAGTTCTTC
v_gene: TRBV6-5
j_gene: TRBJ2-1
abundance: .
d_gene: .

CDR3aa: CASSSRGGYTF
CDR3nt: TGTGCCAGCAGTTCCAGGGGTGGCTACACCTTC
v_gene: TRBV28
j_gene: TRBJ1-2
abundance: .
d_gene: .

CDR3aa: CASSLEGAGDYEQYF
CDR3nt: TGTGCCAGCAGCTTGGAGGGGGCAGGCGACTACGAGCAGTACTTC
v_gene: TRBV5-4
j_gene: TRBJ2-7
abundance: .
d_gene: TRBD1

CDR3aa: CASSTTGTGTYNEQFF
CDR3nt: TGCGCCAGCAGCACGACCGGGACAGGGACCTACAATGAGCAGTTCTTC
v_gene: TRBV5-1
j_gene: TRBJ2-1
abundance: .
d_gene: TRBD1

CDR3aa: CASSQVGSADTGELFF
CDR3nt: TGCGCCAGCAGCCAAGTTGGTAGCGCAGACACCGGGGAGCTGTTTTTT
v_gene: TRBV4-1
j_gene: TRBJ2-2
abundance: .
d_gene: .

CDR3aa: CAWSPGTSAYNEQFF
CDR3nt: TGTGCCTGGAGTCCCGGGACTAGCGCCTACAATGAGCAGTTCTTC
v_gene: TRBV30
j_gene: TRBJ2-1
abundance: .
d_gene: TRBD2

CDR3aa: CASSDSREKGNEQFF
CDR3nt: TGTGCCAGCAGTGACTCGCGGGAGAAGGGTAATGAGCAGTTCTTC
v_gene: TRBV2
j_gene: TRBJ2-1
abundance: .
d_gene: TRBD2

CDR3aa: CASSFRDNNYGYTF
CDR3nt: TGTGCCAGCAGCTTCCGGGACAACAACTATGGCTACACCTTC
v_gene: TRBV7-2
j_gene: TRBJ1-2
abundance: .
d_gene: .

CDR3aa: CASSLQGLNSPLHF
CDR3nt: TGTGCCAGCAGCTTACAGGGCTTAAATTCACCCCTCCACTTT
v_gene: TRBV7-6
j_gene: TRBJ1-6
abundance: .
d_gene: .